Detailed here is one T cell receptor beta chain. The data belong to a study of OX40 agonist ivuxolimab in advanced cancers. At the level of the study: Clinicians treated patients with ivuxolimab, an agonistic anti-OX40 (CD134) antibody. Patients were roughly 83% male with ages about 23 to 79, mean around 61. Among those treated, three patients had partial responses, one with hepatocellular carcinoma and two with cutaneous melanoma.

On cycle 4 day 1 and cycle 7 day 1, as well as at baseline, blood was sampled. TCRdb's table, derived via immunoSEQ multiplex PCR, lists solely in-frame clones and lacks some. The repertoire holds 85,000 to 120,000 clones, with over 75% as singletons. CDR1 is SQVTM and CDR2 is ANQGSEA in the germline V gene. The CDR3 is made up of 13 amino acids. V dropped 4 bases and J dropped 0 bases, with 10 bases sitting between them. The genes are TRBV29-1 and TRBJ2-7; D is possibly TRBD1 (6 bases). The sequencing used CD4+ or CD8+ T cells sorted from blood, collected in a trial of the OX40 agonist ivuxolimab. The origin of this receptor is an adult with an advanced solid tumor such as melanoma, head and neck, liver or kidney cancer. CDR3 DNA sequence: TGCAGCGTTGCTCAGGGGAGCTCCTACGAGCAGTACTTC. Its protein product is CSVAQGSSYEQYF.